This TCR beta chain was sequenced during a study of cytomegalovirus exposure and HLA in healthy donors. As for this clone: Its specificity is not known.

PCR amplification relied on 60 Vbeta primers (plus 13 Jbeta primers). Sequencing used immunoSEQ multiplex PCR; TCRdb keeps in-frame clones, though not all of them. The repertoire holds tens of thousands of clones, with around 80% as singletons. Whole-study results and caveats: Despite most TCR sequences being rare, some public TCRs occurred in many donors. The study assumed roughly uniform donor sequencing depth for presence/absence analyses.

The CDR3 contains 13 residues. Trimming at V came to 5 bases and at J to 9 bases, leaving 8 bases not matched to a gene. Germline V lookup: CDR1 LNHDA, CDR2 SQIVND (reference sequence). The sequence derives from a male donor in good health and CMV-seronegative. The sample consisted of PBMCs. The chain employs TRBV19 and TRBJ1-1; TRBD1 matches at 8 bases. This chain's CDR3 is CASSALRTGKAFF. The CDR3 DNA is TGTGCCAGTAGTGCCCTTCGGACAGGGAAAGCTTTCTTT. Full variable domain (missing parts from reference TRBV19 and TRBJ1-1): DGGITQSPKYLFRKEGQNVTLSCEQNLNHDAMYWYRQDPGQGLRLIYYSQIVNDFQKGDIAEGYSVSREKKESFPLTVTSAQKNPTAFYLCASSALRTGKAFFGQGTRLTVV.